This T cell receptor beta chain was found in a study of cytomegalovirus exposure and HLA in healthy donors (TCRdb year 2017). The study in broad terms: In an earlier analysis of about 560 of the donors, 276 Gb of sequence data and just under 120 million unique TCR beta sequences from 180 million or so T cells were reported. The study was designed to test whether signatures of past pathogen exposure could be identified by cataloging public T cell receptors. All discovery cohort repertoires had been generated on a single sequencing platform. Typing coverage differed by locus: A, B, C, DRB1 and DQB1 were typed in about 629-630 donors, DQA1 in roughly 510, DPA1 in approximately 600, and DPB1 in roughly 470. In an earlier analysis of a few hundred of the donors, high-throughput TCR beta sequencing was used to judge whether each TCR beta V gene segment behaved as functional or pseudogenic. In the later analysis, no new phenotypic data were used to find candidate immune exposures; instead, reliance was placed on TCR beta sequences and their occurrence across donors. Genome-wide SNP genotypes for about three fifths of the roughly 670 donors were used in a later genetic analysis, which treated that subset as a discovery cohort. To predict cytomegalovirus infection status, the study combined high-throughput TCR immunosequencing, statistical association of individual TCRs with disease status, and machine learning. In addition to the first cohort of 650 to 750 subjects, a separate validation cohort of about 120 different subjects was used. In a later analysis, previously published TCR beta repertoires from 600 to 850 donors were re-analyzed and high-resolution HLA genotyping was added so that TCR occurrence patterns could be studied. Roughly 300 gigabases of sequencing data and roughly 81 million unique TCR sequences made up an early release that covered fewer than 650 HLA-typed donors. Because of strong linkage in the cohort, 5 or 6 DR-DQ haplotypes were treated as single units for association and clustering. On average, roughly 200,000 unique TCR beta nucleotide sequences were sequenced per donor among several hundred genotyped donors of the cohort, with roughly a sixth of those sequences being non-productive. Donor age, sex, ethnicity and CMV serostatus were compiled together with the repertoire data. Both class I and class II loci were covered by HLA typing, at four-digit resolution. Using immunosequencing, the study profiled T cell repertoires from around 680 subjects and related those repertoires to cytomegalovirus serostatus. The genetic ancestry cluster associated with self-reported Caucasian donors included about 84% of the roughly 360 genotyped donors.

Library preparation was by the immunoSEQ multiplex PCR assay. A mixture of 60 forward primers for TCR Vbeta segments and 13 reverse primers for TCR Jbeta segments was used in the multiplex PCR. The CDR3 region of rearranged TCR beta genes was amplified from genomic DNA by a multiplex PCR assay. On the Illumina HiSeq System, the amplified TCR beta libraries were sequenced as 87-base-pair reads. Per the source publication's procedure: A later analysis tallied around 87 million unique TCR beta chains across the 650 to 750 repertoires, and around 12 million of those chains were shared by two or more donors. Raw reads were error-corrected and collapsed into unique sequences with a nearest-neighbor algorithm that merged closely related sequences to remove PCR and sequencing errors. CDR3 sequences were aligned to IMGT reference sequences to assign V, D and J gene segments. Each retained sequence needed at least a six-nucleotide match to both a V gene segment and a J gene segment. Rearrangements were classified as productive when the CDR3 lacked stop codons and remained in frame with V and J, and all other rearrangements were classified as non-productive. CDR3 was defined according to IMGT convention as the region running from the second conserved V-encoded cysteine to the conserved J-encoded phenylalanine. The earlier analysis of a few hundred of the donors excluded any sequence lacking an unambiguous match to a single V gene segment. In an earlier analysis of 587 of the donors, V segments were called functional above 56.7% productive rearrangements and were called segregating when the between-donor standard deviation exceeded 5%. A statistical classification framework was built to diagnose cytomegalovirus status from the catalog of TCR beta chain sequences. A later analysis assigned V and J genes by comparing TCR nucleotide sequences with IMGT/GENE-DB human TR gene sequences. A later analysis assigned CDR3 sequences and most-parsimonious VDJ recombination scenarios with the TCRdist pipeline. In a later analysis, each TCR beta chain was defined by its CDR3 amino acid sequence together with its V-gene family, and reads lacking a unique V-gene family were excluded. As a way to deal with suspected cross-contamination and a sequencing artifact, a later analysis dropped 450 to 700 nucleotide sequences that were highly shared and had low generation probability. For each public chain, a later analysis derived a clonal expansion index from normalized ranks of inferred template counts within each repertoire. Generation probabilities in a later analysis came from a VDJ recombination model fitted to out-of-frame rearrangements, and those results were checked against IGoR. In a later analysis, hypergeometric tests were used to score TCR-TCR, TCR-HLA and TCR-CMV co-occurrence, with a repertoire-size bias correction applied to TCR pairs. In a later analysis, false discovery rates were estimated by permuting HLA or CMV assignments 20 times. A later analysis grouped co-occurring TCRs with DBSCAN, adding TCRdist sequence similarity when clustering within HLA-allele-positive subsets. For co-occurrence clustering, repertoires with fewer than 30,000 or more than 120,000 public chains were excluded, along with four to six repertoires with anomalous nucleotide sharing. TCRdb took this table from immuneACCESS and kept in-frame rearrangements with V and J called. Such tables lack part of the clones; where checked against another copy, unresolved V genes explain under half of the gap, and the rest is unexplained. The V and J calls and clone size come from that table; D and trimming were worked out from the DNA. The sample profile shows roughly 150,000 clones; approximately 80% of them were found once. In total, the top ten clones hold roughly 1.4% of the sample.

Including the terminal cysteine and phenylalanine, the CDR3 comprises 13 residues. Just CDR3 DNA is preserved here, 39 bases in frame from base 1. From a lookup of the germline V gene (reference sequence), CDR1 and CDR2 are SEHNR and FQNEAQ. Relative to germline, V is missing 5 bases and J is missing 9 bases, with 9 bases of the junction outside any gene match. For this clone: What this receptor recognizes is not known. Within one base of it there is no much larger clone, and no base qualities were kept.

The cohort comprised around 700 healthy bone marrow donors. At the time of sampling, all cohort members were nominally healthy, though unrecorded immune exposures were likely present. The donor was CMV seronegative and was included in the group of over 300 seronegative cohort members. A peripheral blood sample was collected from each donor, and TCR beta sequencing was performed on peripheral blood mononuclear cells. The Qiagen DNeasy Blood Extraction Kit was used to extract genomic DNA from the blood cell samples. Summary of the overall study and its limitations: In a later analysis, about 17,000 TCR beta sequences were associated with specific HLA alleles at a false discovery rate of 0.05. A few of the identified cytomegalovirus-associated TCR beta chains were confirmed in vitro to be specific for cytomegalovirus antigens. An earlier analysis of roughly 570 of the donors showed that most TCR beta V segments appeared in productive rearrangements either about 87% or about 30% of the time, which broadly matched IMGT annotations. In a later analysis, several top co-occurrence clusters were reported to appear linked to parvovirus B19, influenza, CMV and Epstein-Barr virus. In a later genetic analysis, fewer N-insertions in productive TCRs were reported among donors in an Asian-associated ancestry cluster than the roughly 640-donor mean. A later analysis found that TCR association rates varied across HLA loci, with DRB1 alleles showing the most associated TCRs and HLA-C alleles the fewest. The sequencing pipeline was judged likely to have produced a cluster of highly shared sequence variants as a technical artifact. Only TCR beta chains were sequenced in this cohort, and the absence of alpha or paired-chain data limited detectable features. In a later genetic analysis, a missense DCLRE1C variant was associated with V-gene and J-gene trimming of TCR beta chains, and the association was replicated in an independent cohort. Sequencing depth was assumed to be roughly uniform across donors in the presence/absence analyses, though that assumption may not hold. Some IMGT-functional V segments, including TRBV6-2 and TRBV6-3, could not be told apart with the 87-base-pair reads, so those segments were excluded. The authors suggested that the approach could potentially be generalized to other disease states and immunological phenotypes. Because HLA typing was unavailable for some donors at each locus, only the typed subset was used in association tests. CMV serostatus was the only immune exposure information available for the cohort. The study listed approximately 150 TCR beta chains as associated with cytomegalovirus. Linkage disequilibrium might explain the correlated functional status among segregating V segments, but an unknown experimental factor could not be excluded. Assigning TCR associations to individual alleles was difficult when HLA alleles, especially DR and DQ, strongly co-occurred. Compared with equally common non-associated chains, HLA-associated TCR beta chains in a later analysis were more clonally expanded and had lower generation probabilities. Over 15 rarely observed V segments, including chromosome 9 orphons, were excluded from the earlier analysis of approximately 500 of the donors because counts were too low. In a later analysis, most CMV-associated TCR beta chains were found to appear HLA-restricted, with HLA associations seemingly driven largely by CMV exposure. A further reported finding was that TCR beta sequences accurately predicted the HLA-A and HLA-B alleles for most subjects in the first cohort. Most TCR sequences were observed very rarely across donors, whereas some public TCRs were present in many individuals. The classifier was reported to diagnose cytomegalovirus status with high specificity and sensitivity in both the original cohort and the validation cohort.

The TCR sequence derives from a woman aged 18-35 years in good health and CMV-seronegative. The rearrangement combines TRBV7-9 with TRBJ2-5; a stretch of 7 junction bases matches TRBD1. Input material: PBMCs. CDR3 protein: CASSLHRGRAQYF. The DNA sequence reads TGTGCCAGCAGCCTCCACAGGGGCCGGGCCCAGTACTTC.